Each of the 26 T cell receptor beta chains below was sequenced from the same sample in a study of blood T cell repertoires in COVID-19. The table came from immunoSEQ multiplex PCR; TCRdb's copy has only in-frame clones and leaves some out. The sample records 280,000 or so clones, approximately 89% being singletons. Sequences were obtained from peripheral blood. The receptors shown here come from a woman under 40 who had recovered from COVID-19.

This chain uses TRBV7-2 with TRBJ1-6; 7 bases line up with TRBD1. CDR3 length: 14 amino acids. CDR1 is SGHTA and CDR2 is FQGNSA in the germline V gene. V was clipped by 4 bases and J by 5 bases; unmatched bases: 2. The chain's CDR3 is CASSYDRDNSPLHF. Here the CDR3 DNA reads TGTGCCAGCAGCTACGACAGGGATAATTCACCCCTCCACTTT. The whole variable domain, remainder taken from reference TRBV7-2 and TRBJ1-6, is GAGVSQSPSNKVTEKGKDVELRCDPISGHTALYWYRQSLGQGLEFLIYFQGNSAPDKSGLPSDRFSAERTGGSVSTLTIQRTQQEDSAVYLCASSYDRDNSPLHFGNGTRLTVT.

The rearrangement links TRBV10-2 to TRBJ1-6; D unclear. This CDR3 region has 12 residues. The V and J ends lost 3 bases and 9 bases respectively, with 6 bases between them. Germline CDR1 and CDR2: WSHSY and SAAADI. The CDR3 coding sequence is TGCGCCAGCAGTGACGGTGGTTCACCCCTCCACTTT. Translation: CASSDGGSPLHF.

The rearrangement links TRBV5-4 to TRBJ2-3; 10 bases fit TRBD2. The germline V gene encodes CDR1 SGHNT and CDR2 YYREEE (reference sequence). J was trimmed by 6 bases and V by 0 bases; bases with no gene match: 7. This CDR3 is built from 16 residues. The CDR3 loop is CASSLALAGVQDTQYF. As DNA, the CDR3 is TGTGCCAGCAGCTTGGCCCTAGCGGGGGTACAGGATACGCAGTATTTT.

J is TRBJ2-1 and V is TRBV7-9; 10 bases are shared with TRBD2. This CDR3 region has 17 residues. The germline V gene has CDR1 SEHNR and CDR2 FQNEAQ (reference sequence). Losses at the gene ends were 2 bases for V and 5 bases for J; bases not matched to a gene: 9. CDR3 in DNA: TGTGCCAGCAGCTTATCCCCTAGCGGGGGTTGGGACAATGAGCAGTTCTTC. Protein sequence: CASSLSPSGGWDNEQFF.

CDR3: CASSLGLVADTQYF. In nucleotides, the CDR3 is TGTGCCAGCAGCCTAGGACTAGTGGCAGATACGCAGTATTTT. This chain connects TRBV5-8 to TRBJ2-3, with 7 bases that match TRBD2. There are 14 residues in the CDR3. V was clipped by 4 bases and J by 4 bases; unmatched bases: 6. Germline-derived CDR1 and CDR2 are SGHTS and YDEGEE.

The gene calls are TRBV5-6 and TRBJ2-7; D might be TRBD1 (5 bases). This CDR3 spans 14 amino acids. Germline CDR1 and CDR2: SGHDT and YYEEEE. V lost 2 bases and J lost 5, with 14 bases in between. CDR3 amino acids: CASSLRQSVNEQYF. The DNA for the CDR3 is TGTGCCAGCAGCTTACGACAGAGCGTTAACGAGCAGTACTTC.

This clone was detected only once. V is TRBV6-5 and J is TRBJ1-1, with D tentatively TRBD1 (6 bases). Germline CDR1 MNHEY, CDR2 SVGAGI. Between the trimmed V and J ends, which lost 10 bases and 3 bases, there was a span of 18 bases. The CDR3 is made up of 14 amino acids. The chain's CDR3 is CATGGGGRDTEAFF. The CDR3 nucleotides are TGTGCCACTGGGGGCGGGGGTCGGGACACTGAAGCTTTCTTT.

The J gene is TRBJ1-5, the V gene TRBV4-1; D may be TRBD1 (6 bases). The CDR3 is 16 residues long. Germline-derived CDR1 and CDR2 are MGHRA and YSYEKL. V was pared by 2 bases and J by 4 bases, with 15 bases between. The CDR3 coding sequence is TGCGCCAGCAGCCAATGGGTGGCGACAGGTAATCAGCCCCAGCATTTT. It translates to CASSQWVATGNQPQHF.

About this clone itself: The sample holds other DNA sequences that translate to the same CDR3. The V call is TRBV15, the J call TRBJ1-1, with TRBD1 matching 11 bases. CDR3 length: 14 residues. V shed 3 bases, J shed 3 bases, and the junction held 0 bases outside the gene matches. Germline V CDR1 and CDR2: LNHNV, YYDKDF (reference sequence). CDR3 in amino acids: CATSRGQGDTEAFF. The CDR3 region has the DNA TGTGCCACCAGCAGGGGACAGGGGGACACTGAAGCTTTCTTT.

CDR3 sequence reads: CASTASGSNEKLFF. The DNA for the CDR3 is TGTGCCAGCACCGCCTCGGGGTCGAATGAAAAACTGTTTTTT. The chain employs TRBV6-6 and TRBJ1-4; D remains unclear. Germline V gene data show CDR1 as MNHNY and CDR2 as SVGAGI (reference sequence). This CDR3 region has 14 residues. Trimming left V 7 bases short and J 5 bases short, with 14 bases between.

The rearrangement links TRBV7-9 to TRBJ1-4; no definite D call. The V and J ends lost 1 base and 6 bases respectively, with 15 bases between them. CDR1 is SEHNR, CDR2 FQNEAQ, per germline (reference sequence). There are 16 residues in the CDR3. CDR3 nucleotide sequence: TGTGCCAGCAGCTTAGTCGGGAAGAGCCAGGATGAAAAACTGTTTTTT. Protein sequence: CASSLVGKSQDEKLFF.

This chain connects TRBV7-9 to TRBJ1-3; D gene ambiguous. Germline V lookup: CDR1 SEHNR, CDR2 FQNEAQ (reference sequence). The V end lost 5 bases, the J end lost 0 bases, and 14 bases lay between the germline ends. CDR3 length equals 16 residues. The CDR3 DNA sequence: TGTGCCAGCAGCCAGACGCGGGGAACCTCTGGAAACACCATATATTTT. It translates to CASSQTRGTSGNTIYF. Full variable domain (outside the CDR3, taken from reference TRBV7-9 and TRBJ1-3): DTGVSQNPRHKITKRGQNVTFRCDPISEHNRLYWYRQTLGQGPEFLTYFQNEAQLEKSRLLSDRFSAERPKGSFSTLEIQRTEQGDSAMYLCASSQTRGTSGNTIYFGEGSWLTVV.

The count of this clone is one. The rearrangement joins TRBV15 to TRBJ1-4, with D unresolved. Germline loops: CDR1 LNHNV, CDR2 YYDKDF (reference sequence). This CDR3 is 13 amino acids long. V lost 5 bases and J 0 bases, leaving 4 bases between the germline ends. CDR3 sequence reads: CATSFTTNEKLFF. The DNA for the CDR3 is TGTGCCACCAGCTTCACAACTAATGAAAAACTGTTTTTT.

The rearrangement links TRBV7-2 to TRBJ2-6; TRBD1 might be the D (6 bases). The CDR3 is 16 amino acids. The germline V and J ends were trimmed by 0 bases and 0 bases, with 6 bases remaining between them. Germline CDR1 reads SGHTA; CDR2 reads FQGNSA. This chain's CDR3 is CASSLAGASGANVLTF. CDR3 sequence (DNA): TGTGCCAGCAGCTTAGCGGGGGCCTCTGGGGCCAACGTCCTGACTTTC.

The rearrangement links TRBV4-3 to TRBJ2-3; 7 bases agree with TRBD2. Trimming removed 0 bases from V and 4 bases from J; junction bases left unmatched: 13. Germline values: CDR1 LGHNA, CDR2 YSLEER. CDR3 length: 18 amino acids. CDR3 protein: CASSQDRAASGGSDTQYF. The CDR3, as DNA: TGCGCCAGCAGCCAAGATCGGGCAGCTAGCGGAGGTTCAGATACGCAGTATTTT.

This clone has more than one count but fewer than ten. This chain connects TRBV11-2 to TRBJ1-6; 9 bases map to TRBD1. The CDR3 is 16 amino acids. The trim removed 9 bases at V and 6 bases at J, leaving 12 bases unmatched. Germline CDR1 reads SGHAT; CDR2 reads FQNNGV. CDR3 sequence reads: CASRSVRDRANSPLHF. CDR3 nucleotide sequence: TGTGCCAGTCGCAGCGTCCGGGACAGGGCTAATTCACCCCTCCACTTT.

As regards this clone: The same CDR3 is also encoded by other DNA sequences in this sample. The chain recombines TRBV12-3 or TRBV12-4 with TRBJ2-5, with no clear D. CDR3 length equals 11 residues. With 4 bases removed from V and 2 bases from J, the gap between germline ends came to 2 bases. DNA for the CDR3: TGTGCCAGCAGTTCTCAAGAGACCCAGTACTTC. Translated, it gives CASSSQETQYF.

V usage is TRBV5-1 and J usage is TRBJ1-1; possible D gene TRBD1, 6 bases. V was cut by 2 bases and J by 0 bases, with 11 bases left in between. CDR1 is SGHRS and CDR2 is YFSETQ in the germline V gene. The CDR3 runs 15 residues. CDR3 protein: CASSFPGEMNTEAFF. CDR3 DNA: TGCGCCAGCAGCTTCCCAGGGGAAATGAACACTGAAGCTTTCTTT.

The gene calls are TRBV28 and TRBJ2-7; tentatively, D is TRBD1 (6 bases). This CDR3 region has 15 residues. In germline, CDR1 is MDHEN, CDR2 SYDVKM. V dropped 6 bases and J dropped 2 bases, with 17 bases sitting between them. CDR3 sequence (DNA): TGTGCCAGCAGGGAAGGGACATCACCCCCCTACGAGCAGTACTTC. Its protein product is CASREGTSPPYEQYF.

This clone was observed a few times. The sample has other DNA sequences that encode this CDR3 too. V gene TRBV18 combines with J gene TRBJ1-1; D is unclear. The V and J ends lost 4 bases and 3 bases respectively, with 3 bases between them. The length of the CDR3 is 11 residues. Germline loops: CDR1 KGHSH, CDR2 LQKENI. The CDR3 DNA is TGTGCCAGCTCACTAGACACTGAAGCTTTCTTT. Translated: CASSLDTEAFF.

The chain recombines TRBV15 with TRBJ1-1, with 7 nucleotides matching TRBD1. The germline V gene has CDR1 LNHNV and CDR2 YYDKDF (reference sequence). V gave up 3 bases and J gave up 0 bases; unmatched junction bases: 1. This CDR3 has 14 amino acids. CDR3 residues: CATSRDRLNTEAFF. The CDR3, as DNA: TGTGCCACCAGCAGGGACAGGTTGAACACTGAAGCTTTCTTT.

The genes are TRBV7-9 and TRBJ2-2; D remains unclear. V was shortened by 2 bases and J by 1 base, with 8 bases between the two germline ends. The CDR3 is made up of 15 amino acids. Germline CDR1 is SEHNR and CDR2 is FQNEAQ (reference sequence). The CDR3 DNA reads TGTGCCAGCAGCTTATTTCAGCGGAACACCGGGGAGCTGTTTTTT. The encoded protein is CASSLFQRNTGELFF.

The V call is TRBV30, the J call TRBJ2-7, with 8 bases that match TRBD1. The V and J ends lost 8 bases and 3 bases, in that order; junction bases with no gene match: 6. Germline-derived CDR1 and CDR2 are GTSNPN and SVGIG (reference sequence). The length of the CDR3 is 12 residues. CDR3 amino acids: CANDRGLYEQYF. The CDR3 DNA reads TGTGCCAACGACAGGGGTCTCTACGAGCAGTACTTC.

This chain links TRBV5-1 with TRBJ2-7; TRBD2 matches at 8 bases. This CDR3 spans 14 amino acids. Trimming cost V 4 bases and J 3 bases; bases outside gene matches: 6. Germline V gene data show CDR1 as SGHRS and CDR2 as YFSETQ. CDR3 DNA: TGCGCCAGCAGCCCGGGAGGGGGGTTCTACGAGCAGTACTTC. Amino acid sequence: CASSPGGGFYEQYF.

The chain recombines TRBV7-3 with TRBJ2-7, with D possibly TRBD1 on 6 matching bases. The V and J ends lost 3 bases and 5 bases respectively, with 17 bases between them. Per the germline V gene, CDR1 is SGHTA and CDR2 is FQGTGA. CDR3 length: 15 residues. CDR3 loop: CASSFSGAGENEQYF. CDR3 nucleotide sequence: TGTGCCAGCAGCTTTTCAGGGGCAGGCGAAAACGAGCAGTACTTC. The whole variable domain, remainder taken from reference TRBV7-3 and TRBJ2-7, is GAGVSQTPSNKVTEKGKYVELRCDPISGHTALYWYRQSLGQGPEFLIYFQGTGAADDSGLPNDRFFAVRPEGSVSTLKIQRTERGDSAVYLCASSFSGAGENEQYFGPGTRLTVT.

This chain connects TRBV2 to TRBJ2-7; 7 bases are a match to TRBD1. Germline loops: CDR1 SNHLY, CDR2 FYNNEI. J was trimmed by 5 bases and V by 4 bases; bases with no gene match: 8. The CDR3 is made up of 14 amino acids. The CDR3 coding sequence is TGTGCCAGCAGTGTGGACAGGCGAGACGACGAGCAGTACTTC. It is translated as CASSVDRRDDEQYF. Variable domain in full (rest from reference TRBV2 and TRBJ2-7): EPEVTQTPSHQVTQMGQEVILRCVPISNHLYFYWYRQILGQKVEFLVSFYNNEISEKSEIFDDQFSVERPDGSNFTLKIRSTKLEDSAMYFCASSVDRRDDEQYFGPGTRLTVT.